The rows below give T cell receptor beta chains drawn from one sample of a study of cytomegalovirus exposure and HLA in healthy donors. Produced via immunoSEQ multiplex PCR; TCRdb's table is partial and in-frame only. The table records about 190,000 clones, roughly 80% of them present only once. Specimen: PBMCs. Source of these receptors: a boy under 18 in good health and CMV-seronegative. Both conserved end residues are part of each CDR3. The D gene is left open where the match is weak. The size field is filled for only some rows; it gives once, few, many or a size class.

size: .; J: TRBJ2-2; V: TRBV7-2; D: TRBD1; DNA: TGTGCCAGCAGCCGCAGATCGGGACAGAAGAACACCGGGGAGCTGTTTTTT; CDR3: CASSRRSGQKNTGELFF
size: .; J: TRBJ2-3; V: TRBV9; D: .; DNA: TGTGCCAGCAGCGTAGGCGGCGGACAAAGCACAGATACGCAGTATTTT; CDR3: CASSVGGGQSTDTQYF
size: .; J: TRBJ2-7; V: TRBV30; D: TRBD1; DNA: TGTGCCTGGAGTCTCACAGGGGGCATGTCCTACGAGCAGTACTTC; CDR3: CAWSLTGGMSYEQYF
size: .; J: TRBJ2-4; V: TRBV29-1; D: .; DNA: TGCAGCGTTGAGAGGCTGCTGGCCAAAAACATTCAGTACTTC; CDR3: CSVERLLAKNIQYF
size: .; J: TRBJ2-2; V: TRBV18; D: TRBD2; DNA: TGTGCCAGCTCCCCGACTAGCGGGGGGTTCACCGGGGAGCTGTTTTTT; CDR3: CASSPTSGGFTGELFF
size: .; J: TRBJ2-1; V: TRBV19; D: TRBD1; DNA: TGTGCCAGTAGTACCCCCCAGGGGGCTGGATACAATGAGCAGTTCTTC; CDR3: CASSTPQGAGYNEQFF
size: .; J: TRBJ2-1; V: TRBV7-3; D: TRBD2; DNA: TGTGCCAGCAGCTTCGCCCCGGGACTAGCGGGAGAGGGCAATGAGCAGTTCTTC; CDR3: CASSFAPGLAGEGNEQFF
size: once; J: TRBJ1-3; V: TRBV5-6; D: .; DNA: TGTGCCAGCAGCGTGGACCTATTCCGCTCTGGAAACACCATATATTTT; CDR3: CASSVDLFRSGNTIYF
size: .; J: TRBJ1-2; V: TRBV6-5; D: .; DNA: TGTGCCAGCAGTTACGACTCAATCTATGGCTACACCTTC; CDR3: CASSYDSIYGYTF
size: .; J: TRBJ1-2; V: TRBV9; D: TRBD1; DNA: TGTGCCAGCGGGATTCGGGACAGCGGTGGCTACACCTTC; CDR3: CASGIRDSGGYTF
size: .; J: TRBJ2-7; V: TRBV6-1; D: .; DNA: TGTGCCAGCAGTGAGCTACAGGTAGGCGAGCAGTACTTC; CDR3: CASSELQVGEQYF
size: .; J: TRBJ2-3; V: TRBV2; D: .; DNA: TGTGCCAGCAGTGAACGCCAGTCACCAGATACGCAGTATTTT; CDR3: CASSERQSPDTQYF
size: once; J: TRBJ1-2; V: TRBV19; D: .; DNA: TGTGCCAGTAGTAGTCCGCGCGGGGGACTTAACTATGGCTACACCTTC; CDR3: CASSSPRGGLNYGYTF
size: .; J: TRBJ1-1; V: TRBV29-1; D: TRBD1; DNA: TGCAGCGTTGAAAGGGACAGGAACACTGAAGCTTTCTTT; CDR3: CSVERDRNTEAFF
size: .; J: TRBJ1-1; V: TRBV9; D: .; DNA: TGTGCCAGCAGCCCCAACCCCGGACAAAAGAACACTGAAGCTTTCTTT; CDR3: CASSPNPGQKNTEAFF
size: .; J: TRBJ2-7; V: TRBV18; D: .; DNA: TGTGCCAGCTCACCACCGCACAGGTCCTACGAGCAGTACTTC; CDR3: CASSPPHRSYEQYF
size: .; J: TRBJ1-2; V: TRBV19; D: .; DNA: TGTGCCAGTAGTATTCCGGGGTTGGACTACACCTTC; CDR3: CASSIPGLDYTF
size: .; J: TRBJ1-1; V: TRBV11-3; D: .; DNA: TGTGCCAGCAGCTCCCTGGGGCAAAGAAACACTGAAGCTTTCTTT; CDR3: CASSSLGQRNTEAFF
size: .; J: TRBJ1-3; V: TRBV6-6; D: .; DNA: TGTGCCAGCAGAGACGGAGGCATAGTAGGAAACACCATATATTTT; CDR3: CASRDGGIVGNTIYF
size: .; J: TRBJ1-2; V: TRBV6-5; D: TRBD1; DNA: TGTGCCAGCAGTACAGGGGGCGCGCTATATGGCTACACCTTC; CDR3: CASSTGGALYGYTF
size: .; J: TRBJ1-1; V: TRBV10-3; D: TRBD1; DNA: TGTGCCACCACCCGGACAGGAAACACTGAAGCTTTCTTT; CDR3: CATTRTGNTEAFF
size: once; J: TRBJ1-5; V: TRBV7-8; D: .; DNA: TGTGCCAGCAGCTTAGATCCGTATAGCAATCAGCCCCAGCATTTT; CDR3: CASSLDPYSNQPQHF
size: .; J: TRBJ1-2; V: TRBV19; D: .; DNA: TGTGCCAGTTCGGAGGACTATGGCTACACCTTC; CDR3: CASSEDYGYTF
size: .; J: TRBJ2-1; V: TRBV6-5; D: TRBD2; DNA: TGTGCCAGCAGTTACTCACCTAGCGGGGTGCAGTTCTTC; CDR3: CASSYSPSGVQFF
size: .; J: TRBJ1-2; V: TRBV7-3; D: TRBD1; DNA: TGTGCCAGCAGCTCCCAGCCCGGGACAGGGGGCGCTGGGGGCTACACCTTC; CDR3: CASSSQPGTGGAGGYTF
size: .; J: TRBJ1-6; V: TRBV28; D: TRBD1; DNA: TGTGCCAGCAGTAGACAGGGGCCCTTGAGCTCCTATAATTCACCCCTCCACTTT; CDR3: CASSRQGPLSSYNSPLHF
size: .; J: TRBJ1-1; V: TRBV6-1; D: .; DNA: TGTGCCAGCAGTGAATCCGCAGGGGAACATGTCATGGCTTTCTTT; CDR3: CASSESAGEHVMAFF
size: .; J: TRBJ2-5; V: TRBV4-1; D: .; DNA: TGCGCCAGCAGCCAAGAGAGACGGCGGGAGACCCAGTACTTC; CDR3: CASSQERRRETQYF
size: .; J: TRBJ1-1; V: TRBV7-8; D: TRBD1; DNA: TGTGCCAGCAGCCCCGGGACAGACTTCGCCACTGAAGCTTTCTTT; CDR3: CASSPGTDFATEAFF
size: .; J: TRBJ2-7; V: TRBV4-2; D: TRBD2; DNA: TGTGCCAGCAGCCAGGTCTTAGCGGGAGAAGGGTACGAGCAGTACTTC; CDR3: CASSQVLAGEGYEQYF
size: .; J: TRBJ1-1; V: TRBV2; D: .; DNA: TGTGCCAGCACAGAGAACACTGAAGCTTTCTTT; CDR3: CASTENTEAFF
size: few; J: TRBJ1-2; V: TRBV5-1; D: TRBD1; DNA: TGCGCCAGCAGCTCTGTGGGACAGGGCCCGATTAGTGGCTACACCTTC; CDR3: CASSSVGQGPISGYTF
size: .; J: TRBJ2-3; V: TRBV9; D: TRBD2; DNA: TGTGCCAGCAGCGTAGGTCCTAGCGGGAGGATAGGCCGTGATACGCAGTATTTT; CDR3: CASSVGPSGRIGRDTQYF
size: .; J: TRBJ2-1; V: TRBV18; D: TRBD2; DNA: TGTGCCAGCTCACCACCCTTACTAGCGGGAGATGAGCAGTTCTTC; CDR3: CASSPPLLAGDEQFF
size: .; J: TRBJ1-1; V: TRBV7-3; D: .; DNA: TGTGCCAGCAGCTTGGAGGTGAACACTGAAGCTTTCTTT; CDR3: CASSLEVNTEAFF
size: .; J: TRBJ2-1; V: TRBV2; D: TRBD1; DNA: TGTGCCAGCAGCCCGAATTGGGTAACAGGGGACCGGTTCTTC; CDR3: CASSPNWVTGDRFF
size: few; J: TRBJ1-5; V: TRBV7-8; D: .; DNA: TGTGCCAGCAGCTCAGGGTCCCGTCAGCCCCAGCATTTT; CDR3: CASSSGSRQPQHF
size: .; J: TRBJ1-5; V: TRBV7-2; D: .; DNA: TGTGCCAGCAGCTTAGTCGAGGAGCAGCCCCAGCATTTT; CDR3: CASSLVEEQPQHF
size: .; J: TRBJ1-1; V: TRBV10-2; D: .; DNA: TGCGCCAGCAGTGAGATTGACGGGGACACTGAAGCTTTCTTT; CDR3: CASSEIDGDTEAFF
size: .; J: TRBJ1-3; V: TRBV4-1; D: .; DNA: TGCGCCAGCAGCCATATTACAGGGACCTCTGGAAACACCATATATTTT; CDR3: CASSHITGTSGNTIYF
size: .; J: TRBJ1-4; V: TRBV25-1; D: .; DNA: TGTGCCAGCAGAGGGGCGTTAGGGTACGCTAATGAAAAACTGTTTTTT; CDR3: CASRGALGYANEKLFF
size: .; J: TRBJ2-7; V: TRBV5-4; D: .; DNA: TGTGCCAGCAGCTTGTACGCAGGTATAACCTACGAGCAGTACTTC; CDR3: CASSLYAGITYEQYF
size: .; J: TRBJ2-3; V: TRBV14; D: TRBD2; DNA: TGTGCCAGCAGCCCCTATTTGACTAGCGATACGCAGTATTTT; CDR3: CASSPYLTSDTQYF
size: .; J: TRBJ1-1; V: TRBV11-3; D: .; DNA: TGTGCCAGCAGCTTTTCGCGTTCGAACACTGAAGCTTTCTTT; CDR3: CASSFSRSNTEAFF
size: .; J: TRBJ1-1; V: TRBV25-1; D: TRBD1; DNA: TGTGCCAGCAGTGAATTGACAGGGGCGTTGGTCACTGAAGCTTTCTTT; CDR3: CASSELTGALVTEAFF
size: .; J: TRBJ2-7; V: TRBV30; D: .; DNA: TGTGCCTGGAAGAGGGTGCACTACGAGCAGTACTTC; CDR3: CAWKRVHYEQYF
size: .; J: TRBJ2-5; V: TRBV5-1; D: .; DNA: TGCGCCAGCAGCTTGGACCCGGGGCAAGAGACCCAGTACTTC; CDR3: CASSLDPGQETQYF
size: few; J: TRBJ1-1; V: TRBV27; D: .; DNA: TGTGCCAGCAGTTTCCAGGGGCGTCATACTGAAGCTTTCTTT; CDR3: CASSFQGRHTEAFF
size: .; J: TRBJ1-1; V: TRBV29-1; D: .; DNA: TGCAGCGTTGGATGGGGGGATACTGAAGCTTTCTTT; CDR3: CSVGWGDTEAFF